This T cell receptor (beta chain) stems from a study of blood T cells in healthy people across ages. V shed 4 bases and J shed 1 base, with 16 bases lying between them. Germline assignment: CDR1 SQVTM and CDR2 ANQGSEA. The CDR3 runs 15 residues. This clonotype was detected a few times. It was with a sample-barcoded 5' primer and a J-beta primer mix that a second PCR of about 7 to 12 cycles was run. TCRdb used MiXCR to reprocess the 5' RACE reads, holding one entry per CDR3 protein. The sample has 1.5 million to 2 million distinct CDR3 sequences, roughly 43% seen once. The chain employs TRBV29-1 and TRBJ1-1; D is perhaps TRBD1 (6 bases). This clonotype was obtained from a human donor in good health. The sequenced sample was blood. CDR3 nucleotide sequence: TGCAGCGTTGTATATTTAGGACAGCCGAACACTGAAGCTTTCTTT. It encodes CSVVYLGQPNTEAFF.